These 32 T cell receptor beta chains share one sample of origin, sequenced in a study of patients and donors after allogeneic stem cell transplantation. In TCRdb, the RT-PCR reads were re-called with MiXCR into one record per CDR3 protein. The sample consists of more than 850,000 distinct CDR3 sequences, 18% of them appearing once. Sequencing input: blood, either unsorted or a sorted T cell fraction (not recorded which). Receptors were obtained from a human donor who was either an allogeneic HSCT recipient or a stem cell or donor lymphocyte infusion donor (not recorded which). It is not recorded whose cells these are; they may come from a transplant donor.

The chain joins TRBV25-1 to TRBJ2-3, with D perhaps matching TRBD2 (5 bases). CDR3 length: 15 residues. Germline CDR1 and CDR2: MGHDK and SYGVNS. Between the trimmed V and J ends, which lost 5 bases and 5 bases, there was a span of 17 bases. The CDR3 DNA reads as TGTGCCAGCAGTACTCCCGCGACCCGGGGAGATACGCAGTATTTT. Its translation: CASSTPATRGDTQYF.

There are a few counts of this clonotype. The chain carries TRBV7-9 and TRBJ1-2; D ambiguous. This CDR3 region has 14 residues. The ends were cut back, 3 bases at V and 8 bases at J, with 16 bases in the middle. Germline V lookup: CDR1 SEHNR, CDR2 FQNEAQ (reference sequence). In DNA, the CDR3 is TGTGCCAGCAGCTTGCCCGGGAACCCGGGGGGCTACACCTTC. It yields the protein CASSLPGNPGGYTF.

This clonotype turned up a few times. The chain combines TRBV15 with TRBJ1-2; 8 bases fit TRBD1. V lost 0 bases and J lost 4; bases outside the gene matches: 7. This CDR3 has 16 amino acids. CDR1 is LNHNV, CDR2 YYDKDF, per germline (reference sequence). CDR3 amino acids: CATSRDPDRGGYGYTF. The CDR3 bases are TGTGCCACCAGCAGAGATCCCGACAGGGGTGGCTATGGCTACACCTTC.

On this clonotype itself: The junction departs from the called germline gene at one end, perhaps through a read error. V and J are TRBV7-9 and TRBJ2-7; 10 positions match TRBD2. This CDR3 region has 14 residues. Germline CDR1 reads SEHNR; CDR2 reads FQNEAQ (reference sequence). In DNA form, the CDR3 reads TGTGCCAGCAGCGCCGGACTAGCGGAACCCACCGTGCACTTC. This sequence encodes CASSAGLAEPTVHF. Full variable domain (remainder filled in from reference TRBV7-9 and TRBJ2-7): DTGVSQNPRHKITKRGQNVTFRCDPISEHNRLYWYRQTLGQGPEFLTYFQNEAQLEKSRLLSDRFSAERPKGSFSTLEIQRTEQGDSAMYLCASSAGLAEPTVHFGPGTRLTVT.

This clonotype was seen ten or more times. This chain connects TRBV3-1 to TRBJ2-1, with no clear D. This CDR3 has 11 amino acids. CDR1 LGHDT and CDR2 YNNKEL come from the germline V gene (reference sequence). V was trimmed by 2 bases and J by 7 bases, leaving 3 bases between them. As DNA, the CDR3 is TGTGCCAGCAGCCAACGAAATGAGCAGTTCTTC. Protein sequence: CASSQRNEQFF.

The chain combines TRBV5-1 with TRBJ1-1; D is possibly TRBD1 (6 bases). The CDR3 loop spans 14 amino acids. CDR1 and CDR2 (germline): SGHRS, YFSETQ. V was clipped by 3 bases and J by 4 bases, with 13 bases between them. CDR3 in amino acids: CASSSLRGSTEAFF. CDR3 nucleotide sequence: TGCGCCAGCAGCTCCCTCAGGGGAAGCACTGAAGCTTTCTTT.

This clonotype was recorded many times. CDR3 sequence: CASRIKGGAYNEQFF. As DNA, the CDR3 is TGTGCCAGCCGTATTAAGGGTGGCGCCTACAATGAGCAGTTCTTC. This rearrangement joins TRBV27 to TRBJ2-1, with D unclear. CDR3 length: 15 residues. Germline V gene lookup returns CDR1 MNHEY and CDR2 SMNVEV (reference sequence). V shed 8 bases and J shed 2 bases, with 16 bases lying between them.

This clonotype has only a few counts. The gene calls are TRBV11-1 and TRBJ1-4; 10 positions match TRBD1. Germline loops: CDR1 SGHAT, CDR2 FQDESV (reference sequence). V shed 5 bases and J 1 base; nucleotides not matched to a gene: 10. There are 18 residues in the CDR3. CDR3 sequence: CASSARQGAGGTNEKLFF. The CDR3 nucleotides are TGTGCCAGCAGCGCCCGACAGGGGGCAGGAGGAACTAATGAAAAACTGTTTTTT.

The V gene is TRBV27, the J gene TRBJ1-5; tentative D call: TRBD1 (5 bases). The CDR3 covers 16 residues. V dropped 6 bases and J dropped 5 bases, with 20 bases sitting between them. Germline CDR1 MNHEY, CDR2 SMNVEV (reference sequence). Written as DNA, the CDR3 is TGTGCCAGCAGGGGGGGTACGGGGCTAGATCATCAGCCCCAGCATTTT. It encodes CASRGGTGLDHQPQHF.

This clonotype came up once. The V and J genes are TRBV11-3 and TRBJ2-3; no firm D call. CDR3 length: 13 residues. In germline, CDR1 is SGHNT, CDR2 YENEEA. Trimming took off 2 bases at V and 6 bases at J, with 9 bases between the two ends. CDR3 residues: CASSLTASDTQYF. The CDR3 DNA sequence: TGTGCCAGCAGCTTAACAGCTTCGGATACGCAGTATTTT.

The chain employs TRBV3-1 and TRBJ2-7; TRBD2 matches 10 bases. Germline-derived CDR1 and CDR2 are LGHDT and YNNKEL (reference sequence). CDR3 size: 16 residues. V shed 4 bases, J shed 3 bases, and the junction held 9 bases outside the gene matches. CDR3 sequence reads: CASSPFGLAEYYEQYF. In DNA, the CDR3 is TGTGCCAGCAGCCCTTTTGGACTAGCGGAATACTACGAGCAGTACTTC.

This clonotype turned up a few times. The rearrangement links TRBV12-5 to TRBJ1-1; D gene ambiguous. Trimming shortened V by 3 bases and J by 2 bases, and 1 base separated the two germline ends. The CDR3 covers 11 residues. The V gene's germline CDR1 is LGHNT and CDR2 FRNRAP. Here the CDR3 reads CASGFNTEAFF. In nucleotides, the CDR3 is TGTGCTAGTGGTTTTAACACTGAAGCTTTCTTT. The full variable domain, its missing parts supplied by reference TRBV12-5 and TRBJ1-1, is DARVTQTPRHKVTEMGQEVTMRCQPILGHNTVFWYRQTMMQGLELLAYFRNRAPLDDSGMPKDRFSAEMPDATLATLKIQPSEPRDSAVYFCASGFNTEAFFGQGTRLTVV.

This clonotype was seen repeatedly, ten times or more. This chain links TRBV12-3 or TRBV12-4 with TRBJ2-2; possibly TRBD1 for D (6 bases). The CDR3 is 15 amino acids. The germline V and J ends were trimmed by 2 bases and 2 bases, with 9 bases remaining between them. The CDR3: CASSLLGHNTGELFF. The CDR3, as DNA: TGTGCCAGCAGTTTACTGGGACACAACACCGGGGAGCTGTTTTTT.

The rearrangement joins TRBV2 to TRBJ2-2; D is possibly TRBD1 (7 bases). V lost 8 bases to trimming and J lost 7 bases, with 20 bases between them. The germline V gene encodes CDR1 SNHLY and CDR2 FYNNEI. The CDR3 loop spans 15 amino acids. DNA of the CDR3: TGTGCCAGCCATCCGGCCAGGGGGGTTGTCGGGGAGCTGTTTTTT. This sequence encodes CASHPARGVVGELFF.

A few counts support this clonotype. The chain joins TRBV7-3 to TRBJ2-3, with TRBD2 matching 7 bases. Per germline, CDR1 SGHTA and CDR2 FQGTGA. Germline trimming cut 4 bases from V and 3 bases from J; bases unmatched to any gene: 7. The length of the CDR3 is 15 residues. The CDR3 loop is CASSSRGAGTDTQYF. CDR3 nucleotides: TGTGCCAGCAGCTCCCGTGGAGCGGGGACAGATACGCAGTATTTT. Supplemented by reference TRBV7-3 and TRBJ2-3, the full variable domain reads GAGVSQTPSNKVTEKGKYVELRCDPISGHTALYWYRQSLGQGPEFLIYFQGTGAADDSGLPNDRFFAVRPEGSVSTLKIQRTERGDSAVYLCASSSRGAGTDTQYFGPGTRLTVL.

The chain joins TRBV2 to TRBJ2-2; TRBD1 aligns across 9 bases. Trimming at V came to 7 bases and at J to 4 bases, leaving 7 bases not matched to a gene. Germline-derived CDR1 and CDR2 are SNHLY and FYNNEI. This CDR3 is built from 15 residues. CDR3 sequence: CASIAETGGTGELFF. DNA of the CDR3: TGTGCCAGCATTGCGGAGACAGGGGGCACCGGGGAGCTGTTTTTT.

Only a few counts were recorded for this clonotype. The gene calls are TRBV20-1 and TRBJ1-1; 9 bases line up with TRBD1. This CDR3 has 15 amino acids. CDR1 and CDR2 from the germline V gene are DFQATT and SNEGSKA (reference sequence). After removal of 5 bases from V and 6 bases from J, the junction contained 13 bases not matched to a gene. The DNA for the CDR3 is TGCAGTGCTTCCCCCCGGGACAGGGTGAATCCTGAAGCTTTCTTT. This sequence encodes CSASPRDRVNPEAFF.

The J gene is TRBJ1-5, the V gene TRBV20-1; no definite D call. The CDR3 sequence is 15 residues long. From germline, CDR1 is DFQATT and CDR2 SNEGSKA (reference sequence). Trimming pared 6 bases from V and 0 bases from J, leaving 15 bases between. The CDR3 loop is CSADGRKASNQPQHF. The CDR3, as DNA: TGCAGTGCGGACGGACGGAAAGCTAGCAATCAGCCCCAGCATTTT.

This chain uses TRBV6-2 or TRBV6-3 with TRBJ1-1, with 8 bases aligning to TRBD1. Germline-derived CDR1 and CDR2 are MNHEY and SVGEGT. J lost 2 bases, V lost 4 bases, and 9 bases had no gene match. The CDR3 extends over 16 amino acids. The CDR3 DNA reads as TGTGCCAGCAGTTCGGGACAGGTCTGGGGTAACACTGAAGCTTTCTTT. This encodes CASSSGQVWGNTEAFF.

This chain uses TRBV10-3 with TRBJ1-2, with D possibly TRBD1 on 5 matching bases. Germline CDR1 ENHRY, CDR2 SYGVKD. The CDR3 loop spans 13 amino acids. With 7 bases removed from V and 0 bases from J, the gap between germline ends came to 9 bases. In nucleotides, the CDR3 is TGTGCCATCACGAGGGGAGCTAACTATGGCTACACCTTC. Translating it yields CAITRGANYGYTF.

In this sample, this clonotype turned up many times. The CDR3 protein is CASSVEETSWGGYTF. CDR3 bases: TGTGCCAGCAGCGTAGAAGAGACAAGCTGGGGTGGCTACACCTTC. The chain carries TRBV9 and TRBJ1-2, with D unclear. Trimming pared 0 bases from V and 7 bases from J, leaving 16 bases between. CDR1 is SGDLS, CDR2 YYNGEE, per germline. This CDR3 is built from 15 residues.

This clonotype was detected a few times. The chain recombines TRBV12-3 or TRBV12-4 with TRBJ1-2, with D possibly matching TRBD1 (6 bases). V shed 6 bases and J shed 5 bases, with 16 bases lying between them. The CDR3 has 14 residues. CDR3 sequence reads: CASSPQGRLYGYTF. In DNA, the CDR3 is TGTGCCAGCAGCCCCCAGGGGCGCCTATATGGCTACACCTTC.

The chain carries TRBV10-3 and TRBJ2-7; tentative D call: TRBD2 (6 bases). The CDR3 totals 13 residues. V lost 7 bases and J 2 bases, leaving 12 bases between the germline ends. Germline CDR1 is ENHRY and CDR2 is SYGVKD. CDR3 nucleotide sequence: TGTGCCATCACCGACGGCGGGACCTACGAGCAGTACTTC. Its translation is CAITDGGTYEQYF.

The chain combines TRBV6-6 with TRBJ2-7; the D gene is possibly TRBD2 (6 bases). This CDR3 has 13 amino acids. Trimming took off 4 bases at V and 9 bases at J, with 16 bases between the two ends. CDR1 and CDR2 from the germline V gene are MNHNY and SVGAGI (reference sequence). The CDR3 DNA follows: TGTGCCAGCAGTTCCCTAGCGTCGGGGATGCAGTACTTC. Translation: CASSSLASGMQYF.

This chain joins TRBV27 and TRBJ1-5; a possible D gene is TRBD1 (6 bases). This CDR3 comprises 15 residues. The V gene's germline CDR1 is MNHEY and CDR2 SMNVEV (reference sequence). Between the trimmed V and J ends, which lost 3 bases and 4 bases, there was a span of 13 bases. The chain's CDR3 is CASSLRAGENQPQHF. The CDR3 DNA is TGTGCCAGCAGTTTGAGGGCAGGGGAGAATCAGCCCCAGCATTTT.

The gene calls are TRBV20-1 and TRBJ1-1, with a possible D match to TRBD1 (6 bases). Deletions cut 8 bases from V and 2 bases from J, with 21 bases between. This CDR3 spans 15 amino acids. Germline lookup yields CDR1 DFQATT and CDR2 SNEGSKA (reference sequence). The CDR3 sequence: CSPQLWTAGNTEAFF. CDR3 DNA sequence: TGCAGTCCCCAACTCTGGACAGCGGGCAACACTGAAGCTTTCTTT.

The chain uses TRBV3-1 and TRBJ2-2; D not resolved. Deletions cut 3 bases from V and 0 bases from J, with 8 bases between. The CDR3 covers 15 residues. Germline V CDR1 and CDR2: LGHDT, YNNKEL (reference sequence). In DNA, the CDR3 is TGTGCCAGCAGCCATAAACGGCCGAACACCGGGGAGCTGTTTTTT. It yields the protein CASSHKRPNTGELFF.

V usage is TRBV5-1 and J usage is TRBJ2-5, with D perhaps TRBD1 (5 bases). The germline V gene has CDR1 SGHRS and CDR2 YFSETQ. Trimming cost V 3 bases and J 5 bases, with 11 bases left between them. The CDR3 spans 13 residues. The CDR3 loop reads CASSWTLQETQYF. CDR3 coding DNA: TGCGCCAGCAGCTGGACACTTCAGGAGACCCAGTACTTC.

This clonotype was seen only a few times. The chain links TRBV20-1 to TRBJ2-1; D unresolved. This CDR3 spans 17 amino acids. Between the trimmed V and J ends, which lost 4 bases and 7 bases, there was a span of 26 bases. Looked up from germline, CDR1 is DFQATT and CDR2 is SNEGSKA (reference sequence). CDR3 nucleotides: TGCAGTGCTACTTTGCGAGTCAATGCTAGTCGGCCTAATGAGCAGTTCTTC. This translates into CSATLRVNASRPNEQFF.

The chain links TRBV15 to TRBJ2-2; the match to TRBD2 covers 11 bases. Germline CDR1 LNHNV, CDR2 YYDKDF (reference sequence). The J segment lost 7 bases and the V segment lost 0 bases, leaving 10 bases of the junction unmatched. CDR3 length: 18 amino acids. This CDR3 is CATSRDPASGRFSGELFF. CDR3 in DNA: TGTGCCACCAGCAGAGATCCCGCTAGCGGGAGGTTTAGCGGGGAGCTGTTTTTT. Using reference TRBV15 and TRBJ2-2 for the parts outside the CDR3, the full variable domain is DAMVIQNPRYQVTQFGKPVTLSCSQTLNHNVMYWYQQKSSQAPKLLFHYYDKDFNNEADTPDNFQSRRPNTSFCFLDIRSPGLGDTAMYLCATSRDPASGRFSGELFFGEGSRLTVL.

This clonotype appeared many times. The rearrangement joins TRBV24-1 to TRBJ2-1; D call uncertain. CDR1 and CDR2 (germline): KGHDR, SFDVKD. Between the trimmed V and J ends, which lost 0 bases and 9 bases, there was a span of 5 bases. CDR3 size: 12 residues. Here the CDR3 reads CATSDLLGEQFF. The CDR3, as DNA: TGTGCCACCAGTGATTTGTTGGGTGAGCAGTTCTTC.

This chain uses TRBV6-2 or TRBV6-3 with TRBJ2-1; D may be TRBD1 or TRBD2 (5 bases each). The V end lost 6 bases, the J end lost 8 bases, and 20 bases lay between the germline ends. Germline V gives CDR1 MNHEY, CDR2 SVGEGT. The CDR3 is 15 amino acids. The CDR3 spells CASSLGRAPVDEQFF. The DNA for the CDR3 is TGTGCCAGCAGCTTGGGACGGGCACCGGTGGATGAGCAGTTCTTC.